This T cell receptor (beta chain) was recovered during a study of blood T cell repertoires in COVID-19. Original data processing: Using reference gene primer amplification, nucleated cell counts were estimated. Assay used: immunoSEQ multiplex PCR; TCRdb lists only in-frame clones, some missing. That table supplies the V and J calls and clone size; D and trimming were determined from the DNA. The sample consists of about 86,000 clones, approximately 80% of them appearing once. CDR1 is KGHSH and CDR2 is LQKENI in the germline V gene. V gave up 0 bases and J gave up 3 bases, with 5 bases separating them. There are 14 residues in the CDR3.

The sequenced sample was peripheral blood. The TCR originated in a woman older than 75 with active or convalescent COVID-19. This chain links TRBV18 with TRBJ2-2, with D uncertain. For the CDR3, the DNA is TGTGCCAGCTCACCACCGTCTTACACCGGGGAGCTGTTTTTT. This translates into CASSPPSYTGELFF.